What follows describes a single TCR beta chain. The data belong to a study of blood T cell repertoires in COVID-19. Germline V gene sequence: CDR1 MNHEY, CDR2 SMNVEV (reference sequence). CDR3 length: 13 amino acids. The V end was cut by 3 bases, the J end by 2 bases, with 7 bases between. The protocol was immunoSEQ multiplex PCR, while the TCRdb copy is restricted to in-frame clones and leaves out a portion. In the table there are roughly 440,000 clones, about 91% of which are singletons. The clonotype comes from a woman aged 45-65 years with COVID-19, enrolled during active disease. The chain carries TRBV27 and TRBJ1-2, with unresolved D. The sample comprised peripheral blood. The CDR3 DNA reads TGTGCCAGCAGTTTCACAGCCAACTATGGCTACACCTTC. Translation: CASSFTANYGYTF.